These 13 T cell receptor beta chains share one sample of origin, sequenced in a study of cytomegalovirus exposure and HLA in healthy donors. Use of 60 Vbeta and 13 Jbeta primers characterized the PCR. Clones were sequenced by immunoSEQ multiplex PCR, and TCRdb holds only the in-frame ones, with some missing. Of roughly 100,000 clones in the sample, roughly 80% are singletons; the top ten hold less than 8.5%. The sample consisted of PBMCs. These receptors were collected from a female donor in good health and CMV-seronegative.

V usage is TRBV30 and J usage is TRBJ1-6, with D possibly TRBD1 on 5 matching bases. The V end lost 4 bases, the J end lost 7 bases, and 5 bases lay between the germline ends. Germline CDR1 GTSNPN, CDR2 SVGIG (reference sequence). This CDR3 comprises 11 residues. CDR3 residues: CAWTGNSPLHF. Written as DNA, the CDR3 is TGTGCCTGGACAGGGAATTCACCCCTCCACTTT.

The chain's CDR3 is CASTGGAVERNTEAFF. The CDR3 region has the DNA TGTGCCTCTACAGGGGGCGCAGTAGAAAGGAACACTGAAGCTTTCTTT. The chain joins TRBV15 to TRBJ1-1, with 9 bases lining up with TRBD1. This CDR3 is built from 16 residues. After removal of 11 bases from V and 1 base from J, the junction contained 14 bases not matched to a gene. Germline assignment: CDR1 LNHNV and CDR2 YYDKDF (reference sequence).

The chain uses TRBV7-3 and TRBJ1-2, with D possibly matching TRBD1 (5 bases). CDR3 size: 14 residues. Germline V gene lookup returns CDR1 SGHTA and CDR2 FQGTGA. Trimming took 7 bases from V and 4 from J, leaving 16 bases between them. CDR3 nucleotides: TGTGCCAGCATTCTGGGTCCTAGGGGCTATGGCTACACCTTC. Amino acid sequence: CASILGPRGYGYTF.

This clone was counted between two and nine times. The chain employs TRBV5-1 and TRBJ1-5, with TRBD1 matching 7 bases. CDR1 and CDR2 from the germline V gene are SGHRS and YFSETQ. This CDR3 has 15 amino acids. The V and J ends lost 0 bases and 4 bases, in that order; junction bases with no gene match: 4. The CDR3, as DNA: TGCGCCAGCAGCTTGGATGGGACAGCTAATCAGCCCCAGCATTTT. As protein: CASSLDGTANQPQHF. Filled out from reference TRBV5-1 and TRBJ1-5, the complete variable domain reads KAGVTQTPRYLIKTRGQQVTLSCSPISGHRSVSWYQQTPGQGLQFLFEYFSETQRNKGNFPGRFSGRQFSNSRSEMNVSTLELGDSALYLCASSLDGTANQPQHFGDGTRLSIL.

This clone came up once. V usage is TRBV20-1 and J usage is TRBJ1-1; D is uncertain. V was pared by 8 bases and J by 0 bases, with 7 bases between. From germline, CDR1 is DFQATT and CDR2 SNEGSKA (reference sequence). The CDR3 contains 11 residues. CDR3 bases: TGCAGTCTAGACCTGAACACTGAAGCTTTCTTT. Its protein is CSLDLNTEAFF.

The CDR3 spells CASSPTGGNYEQYF. CDR3 bases: TGTGCCAGCAGTCCGACAGGGGGCAACTACGAGCAGTACTTC. This chain links TRBV7-9 with TRBJ2-7; TRBD1 matches at 10 bases. This CDR3 comprises 14 residues. Trimming cost V 6 bases and J 3 bases; bases outside gene matches: 5. Germline lookup yields CDR1 SEHNR and CDR2 FQNEAQ (reference sequence).

This clone has more than one count but fewer than ten. V gene TRBV27 combines with J gene TRBJ2-1; D is possibly TRBD2 (5 bases). Germline V gene sequence: CDR1 MNHEY, CDR2 SMNVEV (reference sequence). The CDR3 is 14 amino acids. Trimming cost V 1 base and J 2 bases, with 6 bases left between them. The CDR3 reads CASSLWGAYNEQFF. The CDR3 coding sequence is TGTGCCAGCAGTTTATGGGGAGCCTACAATGAGCAGTTCTTC.

This clone was observed a single time. This sequence joins TRBV7-9 and TRBJ2-7, with D perhaps matching TRBD1 (5 bases). V was pared by 5 bases and J by 6 bases, with 23 bases between. The germline V gene has CDR1 SEHNR and CDR2 FQNEAQ (reference sequence). The CDR3 length is 16 residues. The CDR3 loop reads CASSPPGRAASGEQYF. CDR3 nucleotide sequence: TGTGCCAGCAGCCCCCCCGGCAGGGCAGCCTCGGGCGAGCAGTACTTC.

This chain links TRBV10-1 with TRBJ1-1; D is perhaps TRBD1 (5 bases). Germline V lookup: CDR1 WNHNN, CDR2 SYGVQD (reference sequence). The CDR3 totals 13 residues. V was pared by 7 bases and J by 4 bases, with 13 bases between. CDR3 sequence (DNA): TGCGCCAGCAAAGCGGGGCAGCTCACTGAAGCTTTCTTT. Translating gives CASKAGQLTEAFF.

The J gene is TRBJ1-1, the V gene TRBV2; 8 positions agree with TRBD1. The CDR3 contains 16 residues. Germline V gives CDR1 SNHLY, CDR2 FYNNEI. V lost 4 bases to trimming and J lost 5 bases; unmatched junction nucleotides: 12. The CDR3 loop reads CASSAYRTGKGTEAFF. CDR3 in DNA: TGTGCCAGCAGTGCATATCGGACAGGGAAGGGGACTGAAGCTTTCTTT.

There are a few counts of this clone. Additional DNA sequences in this sample encode the identical CDR3. This chain connects TRBV7-8 to TRBJ1-1; 9 bases agree with TRBD1. CDR3 length equals 17 residues. CDR1 and CDR2 from the germline V gene are SGHVS and FQNEAQ. The V and J ends lost 6 bases and 1 base, in that order; junction bases with no gene match: 12. CDR3 region: CASRLGTGFRGNTEAFF. The CDR3 DNA reads as TGTGCCAGCAGGCTCGGGACAGGGTTCAGGGGGAACACTGAAGCTTTCTTT.

The CDR3 loop reads CAIQTGANVLTF. The CDR3 region has the DNA TGTGCCATCCAAACTGGGGCCAACGTCCTGACTTTC. The gene calls are TRBV7-6 and TRBJ2-6; no firm D call. The germline V gene encodes CDR1 SGHVS and CDR2 FNYEAQ. Trimming took 10 bases from V and 2 from J, leaving 6 bases between them. This CDR3 spans 12 amino acids.

V and J are TRBV5-1 and TRBJ2-1, with 13 nucleotides matching TRBD2. The CDR3 is 15 amino acids. Trimming took 4 bases from V and 8 from J; bases not matched to a gene: 6. Germline lookup yields CDR1 SGHRS and CDR2 YFSETQ. The CDR3 here is CASSLTGTSGDEQFF. The CDR3 DNA follows: TGCGCCAGCAGCCTAACTGGGACTAGCGGGGATGAGCAGTTCTTC. Supplemented by reference TRBV5-1 and TRBJ2-1, the full variable domain reads KAGVTQTPRYLIKTRGQQVTLSCSPISGHRSVSWYQQTPGQGLQFLFEYFSETQRNKGNFPGRFSGRQFSNSRSEMNVSTLELGDSALYLCASSLTGTSGDEQFFGPGTRLTVL.